A single sample gave rise to the 9 T cell receptor beta chains below, sequenced in a study of blood T cell repertoires in COVID-19. Method: immunoSEQ multiplex PCR; TCRdb's copy keeps in-frame clones and lacks some. The table lists 170,000 or so clones, roughly 87% of them singletons. The source material was PBMCs or T cells enriched from blood (not recorded which). Receptors originate from a woman in her forties or fifties who had recovered from COVID-19.

The chain recombines TRBV7-2 with TRBJ2-7, with 11 bases aligning to TRBD2. Per the germline V gene, CDR1 is SGHTA and CDR2 is FQGNSA. The V gene end was trimmed by 2 bases and the J gene end by 5 bases; junction bases not matched to a gene: 5. The CDR3 length is 15 residues. CDR3 nucleotides: TGTGCCAGCAGCTTACGACTAGCGGGAACCCACGAGCAGTACTTC. Translation: CASSLRLAGTHEQYF.

The V gene is TRBV5-5, the J gene TRBJ1-1; TRBD1 matches at 10 bases. CDR3 size: 13 residues. With 3 bases clipped from V and 10 bases from J, the junction kept 6 bases outside the gene matches. Germline assignment: CDR1 SGHKS and CDR2 YYEKEE (reference sequence). The CDR3 spells CASSSMTGGTAFF. The CDR3 DNA sequence: TGTGCCAGCAGCTCAATGACAGGGGGCACAGCTTTCTTT. Full variable domain (rest looked up from reference TRBV5-5 and TRBJ1-1): DAGVTQSPTHLIKTRGQQVTLRCSPISGHKSVSWYQQVLGQGPQFIFQYYEKEERGRGNFPDRFSARQFPNYSSELNVNALLLGDSALYLCASSSMTGGTAFFGQGTRLTVV.

This chain joins TRBV10-3 and TRBJ1-1; D not certain. V dropped 2 bases and J dropped 0 bases, with 10 bases sitting between them. Germline V gene sequence: CDR1 ENHRY, CDR2 SYGVKD. The CDR3 loop spans 15 amino acids. The CDR3 sequence: CAISEGPQLNTEAFF. For the CDR3, the DNA is TGTGCCATCAGTGAGGGCCCTCAATTGAACACTGAAGCTTTCTTT.

The chain joins TRBV5-1 to TRBJ1-1; 8 bases are a match to TRBD1. V was pared by 2 bases and J by 0 bases, with 3 bases of the junction left unmatched. This CDR3 is built from 15 residues. The germline CDR1 and CDR2 sequences are SGHRS and YFSETQ. The CDR3: CASSLGTGMNTEAFF. For the CDR3, the DNA is TGCGCCAGCAGCTTAGGGACAGGCATGAACACTGAAGCTTTCTTT.

This clone showed up just a few times. The J gene is TRBJ2-3, the V gene TRBV6-5; tentatively, D is TRBD2 (6 bases). The germline CDR1 and CDR2 sequences are MNHEY and SVGAGI. V was trimmed by 9 bases and J by 4 bases, leaving 17 bases between them. The CDR3 is 14 residues long. This chain's CDR3 is CASGPAGSPDTQYF. CDR3 nucleotides: TGTGCCAGTGGACCCGCGGGGAGCCCAGATACGCAGTATTTT.

The chain has TRBV5-1 and TRBJ2-2; 8 bases match TRBD1. V shed 3 bases, J shed 0 bases, and the junction held 4 bases outside the gene matches. Germline lookup yields CDR1 SGHRS and CDR2 YFSETQ. The CDR3 length is 16 residues. The CDR3: CASSSRTGSNTGELFF. CDR3 sequence (DNA): TGCGCCAGCAGCTCCAGGACAGGGTCGAACACCGGGGAGCTGTTTTTT.

This clone was seen only once. The CDR3 protein is CASSTGAYGYTF. Here the CDR3 DNA reads TGTGCCAGCAGTACGGGAGCATATGGCTACACCTTC. This rearrangement joins TRBV6-5 to TRBJ1-2; D not resolved. V shed 5 bases and J shed 5 bases, with 9 bases lying between them. Germline V gene lookup returns CDR1 MNHEY and CDR2 SVGAGI. The CDR3 covers 12 residues.

This chain uses TRBV10-3 with TRBJ2-5, with D possibly being TRBD2 (5 bases). V was trimmed by 3 bases and J by 5 bases, leaving 7 bases between them. This CDR3 spans 12 amino acids. The germline V gene has CDR1 ENHRY and CDR2 SYGVKD. DNA of the CDR3: TGTGCCATCAGTGACTCGGGGGAGACCCAGTACTTC. Translated: CAISDSGETQYF.

The chain carries TRBV19 and TRBJ1-5, with 7 positions matching TRBD1. Trimming at V came to 3 bases and at J to 2 bases, leaving 7 bases not matched to a gene. Germline CDR1 is LNHDA and CDR2 is SQIVND (reference sequence). The CDR3 sequence is 16 residues long. This CDR3 reads CASSIVLGQGNQPQHF. The CDR3 coding sequence is TGTGCCAGTAGTATCGTCCTTGGACAGGGCAATCAGCCCCAGCATTTT. The full variable domain, with the rest looked up from reference TRBV19 and TRBJ1-5, is DGGITQSPKYLFRKEGQNVTLSCEQNLNHDAMYWYRQDPGQGLRLIYYSQIVNDFQKGDIAEGYSVSREKKESFPLTVTSAQKNPTAFYLCASSIVLGQGNQPQHFGDGTRLSIL.